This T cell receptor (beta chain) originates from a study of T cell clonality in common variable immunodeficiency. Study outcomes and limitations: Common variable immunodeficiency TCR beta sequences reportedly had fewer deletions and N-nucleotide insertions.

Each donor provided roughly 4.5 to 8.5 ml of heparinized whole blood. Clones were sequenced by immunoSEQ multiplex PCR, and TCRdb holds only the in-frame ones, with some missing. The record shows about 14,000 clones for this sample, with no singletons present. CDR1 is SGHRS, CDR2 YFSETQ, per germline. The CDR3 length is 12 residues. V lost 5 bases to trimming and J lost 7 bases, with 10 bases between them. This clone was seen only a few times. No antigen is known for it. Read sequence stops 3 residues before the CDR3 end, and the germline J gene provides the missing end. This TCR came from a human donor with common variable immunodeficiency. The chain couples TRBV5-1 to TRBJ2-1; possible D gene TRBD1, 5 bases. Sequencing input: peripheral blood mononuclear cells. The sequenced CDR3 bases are TGCGCCAGCAGTCCCCAGGGAAATGAG. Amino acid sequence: CASSPQGNE. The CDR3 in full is CASSPQGNEQFF.